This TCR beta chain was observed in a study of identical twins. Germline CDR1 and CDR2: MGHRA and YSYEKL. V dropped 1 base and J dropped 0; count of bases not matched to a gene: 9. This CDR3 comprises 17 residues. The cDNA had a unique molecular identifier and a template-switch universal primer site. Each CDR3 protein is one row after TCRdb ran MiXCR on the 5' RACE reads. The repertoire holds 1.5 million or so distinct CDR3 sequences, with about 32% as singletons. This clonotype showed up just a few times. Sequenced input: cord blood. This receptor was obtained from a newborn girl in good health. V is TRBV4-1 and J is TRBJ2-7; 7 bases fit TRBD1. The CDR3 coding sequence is TGCGCCAGCAGCCAAGTACAGGGGCGGGCCCCCTCCTACGAGCAGTACTTC. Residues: CASSQVQGRAPSYEQYF.